Below are 10 T cell receptor beta chains sequenced from a single sample in a study of long-term antiretroviral therapy in people with HIV. It was version v3.0 of the immunoSEQ assay that was run at survey level. Profiling relied on immunoSEQ multiplex PCR, and the TCRdb table lists in-frame clones only, not all of them. The sample has tens of thousands of clones, 75% to 90% seen once. Here the sequenced sample was unsorted PBMCs, taken 0.4 years after starting antiretroviral therapy. These receptors came from a man aged 45 to 65 with HIV.

This clone was observed a few times. The rearrangement uses TRBV19 and TRBJ1-3; D uncertain. The CDR3 is 14 residues long. Germline V gene lookup returns CDR1 LNHDA and CDR2 SQIVND (reference sequence). Trimming shortened V by 2 bases and J by 0 bases, and 5 bases separated the two germline ends. Here the CDR3 reads CASSIPSSGNTIYF. The CDR3 nucleotides are TGTGCCAGTAGTATACCCAGCTCTGGAAACACCATATATTTT.

This sequence joins TRBV28 and TRBJ2-7; D may be TRBD1 (5 bases). Trimming shortened V by 4 bases and J by 0 bases, and 16 bases separated the two germline ends. The CDR3 extends over 16 amino acids. The V gene's germline CDR1 is MDHEN and CDR2 SYDVKM. For the CDR3, the DNA is TGTGCCAGCAGTTCGAGCTCCAGGGCCCCCTCCTACGAGCAGTACTTC. Translation gives CASSSSSRAPSYEQYF.

The CDR3, as DNA: TGCGCCAGCAGCCAGGAAAACTATGGCTACACCTTC. It codes for CASSQENYGYTF. The V call is TRBV4-3, the J call TRBJ1-2; D uncertain. This CDR3 is built from 12 residues. V lost 3 bases and J lost 2, with 4 bases in between. The germline gives CDR1 LGHNA, CDR2 YSLEER.

This clone was seen just once. The genes are TRBV13 and TRBJ2-1; a possible D gene is TRBD1 (5 bases). Germline assignment: CDR1 PRHDT and CDR2 FYEKMQ (reference sequence). V dropped 9 bases and J dropped 4 bases, with 13 bases sitting between them. This CDR3 spans 13 amino acids. CDR3 in amino acids: CASGRAGYNEQFF. CDR3 DNA: TGTGCCAGTGGAAGAGCAGGGTACAATGAGCAGTTCTTC.

The chain employs TRBV7-8 and TRBJ1-2; 10 bases are shared with TRBD1. Germline-derived CDR1 and CDR2 are SGHVS and FQNEAQ. The junction had 5 bases not matched to a gene; V was cut back by 5 bases and J by 8 bases. The CDR3 sequence is 13 residues long. The DNA of the CDR3 is TGTGCCAGCAGCCGCGGACAGGGGGGCGGCTACACCTTC. As protein: CASSRGQGGGYTF.

This clone has a handful of counts. The rearrangement joins TRBV14 to TRBJ1-2; no firm D call. Germline CDR1 SGHDN, CDR2 FVKESK. The CDR3 loop spans 14 amino acids. The ends were cut back, 2 bases at V and 0 bases at J, with 7 bases in the middle. CDR3 in amino acids: CASSQSRANYGYTF. The CDR3 coding sequence is TGTGCCAGCAGCCAATCGCGGGCTAACTATGGCTACACCTTC. The full variable domain, its missing parts supplied by reference TRBV14 and TRBJ1-2, is EAGVTQFPSHSVIEKGQTVTLRCDPISGHDNLYWYRRVMGKEIKFLLHFVKESKQDESGMPNNRFLAERTGGTYSTLKVQPAELEDSGVYFCASSQSRANYGYTFGSGTRLTVV.

The chain couples TRBV5-1 to TRBJ2-5, with 10 bases fitting TRBD1. V lost 3 bases to trimming and J lost 4 bases; unmatched junction nucleotides: 6. CDR3 size: 15 residues. Germline V gives CDR1 SGHRS, CDR2 YFSETQ. The CDR3: CASSSGQGMIETQYF. The CDR3 bases are TGCGCCAGCAGCTCGGGACAGGGGATGATAGAGACCCAGTACTTC.

The rearrangement uses TRBV15 and TRBJ2-1; maybe TRBD2 (5 bases). Per the germline V gene, CDR1 is LNHNV and CDR2 is YYDKDF (reference sequence). V shed 6 bases and J shed 5 bases, with 8 bases lying between them. This CDR3 has 12 amino acids. CDR3 protein: CATSLGNNEQFF. The DNA of the CDR3 is TGTGCCACCAGTCTCGGGAACAATGAGCAGTTCTTC.

This chain joins TRBV5-6 and TRBJ1-2; D gene unclear. This CDR3 has 14 residues. V gave up 4 bases and J gave up 9 bases, with 19 bases separating them. Germline V gives CDR1 SGHDT, CDR2 YYEEEE. The CDR3 reads CASSPKDPRKRYTF. CDR3 nucleotides: TGTGCCAGCAGCCCTAAGGACCCAAGAAAGCGCTACACCTTC.

The V call is TRBV5-1, the J call TRBJ1-5, with D perhaps matching TRBD1 (6 bases). Trimming cost V 4 bases and J 0 bases, with 11 bases left between them. This CDR3 is 15 amino acids long. The germline CDR1 and CDR2 sequences are SGHRS and YFSETQ. This CDR3 is CASSPEGGSNQPQHF. CDR3 bases: TGCGCCAGCAGCCCTGAGGGGGGTAGCAATCAGCCCCAGCATTTT. Drawing the rest from reference TRBV5-1 and TRBJ1-5, the complete variable domain is KAGVTQTPRYLIKTRGQQVTLSCSPISGHRSVSWYQQTPGQGLQFLFEYFSETQRNKGNFPGRFSGRQFSNSRSEMNVSTLELGDSALYLCASSPEGGSNQPQHFGDGTRLSIL.